The source of this T cell receptor beta chain is a study of T cells in localized non-small cell lung cancer. The study's findings and limits: Analysis by sequencing included only one tumor region, so heterogeneity remains possible. Uninvolved nearby lung showed the greatest T cell clonality, exceeding that found in tumor. For the top 100 tumor clones, a median around 61 also appeared in adjacent lung.

This CDR3 has 15 residues. V was trimmed by 3 bases and J by 8 bases, leaving 19 bases between them. Germline V gene data show CDR1 as LNHDA and CDR2 as SQIVND (reference sequence). As concerns this clone: The antigen remains unidentified.

Sequencing was performed with immunoSEQ multiplex PCR; in TCRdb, only in-frame clones are kept and a portion is missing. The sample holds tens of thousands of clones, 80% to 90% seen once. This TCR was recovered from a male donor aged 60 or over with stage I squamous cell lung carcinoma. This material consisted of peripheral blood, taken before any cancer treatment. The J gene is TRBJ1-2, the V gene TRBV19; TRBD1 might be the D (5 bases). The CDR3 protein is CASSMSSGREGGYTF. The CDR3 DNA is TGTGCCAGTAGTATGAGCTCGGGCAGGGAAGGCGGCTACACCTTC.